Sequencing of this TCR beta chain was carried out in a study of T cell responses to AZD1222 COVID-19 vaccine. Whole-study context: Researchers grouped second doses given at about 4 or about 12 weeks into one pool. General study findings and limits: Seropositive at baseline were only a handful of AZD1222 recipients. Spike-specific TCRs gained breadth and depth after people received two AZD1222 doses. Donors were mostly white British, more females; clonal diversity possibly underestimated.

The CDR3 totals 14 residues. Between the trimmed V and J ends, which lost 3 bases and 4 bases, there was a span of 13 bases. Germline-derived CDR1 and CDR2 are MNHEY and SMNVEV (reference sequence). Concerning this clone: Its specificity is not known.

The protocol was immunoSEQ multiplex PCR, while the TCRdb copy is restricted to in-frame clones and leaves out a portion. The table records approximately 190,000 clones, approximately 91% of them present only once. The sample here was peripheral blood, taken on day 0 of AZD1222 vaccination. The TCR was taken from an adult in good health. The rearrangement links TRBV27 to TRBJ2-7, with a weak D call TRBD2 (6 bases). CDR3 coding DNA: TGTGCCAGCAGTTTGGGTCTAGCGAGATACGAGCAGTACTTC. The encoded protein is CASSLGLARYEQYF.